These 5 T cell receptor beta chains were sequenced from one sample in a study of regulatory T cells in long-lasting Graves disease. The time point is: newly diagnosed GD, antithyroid drugs for less than 3 months. PBMC-derived RNA was used for the TCR library. Construction of TCR beta libraries relied on iRepertoire HTBI primers and on Arm-PCR targeting CDR3 regions. TCRdb redid the calling of the multiplex PCR reads with MiXCR, one entry per CDR3 protein. Seen here are a few hundred thousand distinct CDR3 sequences, approximately 10% observed once, and the top ten hold over 15%. This same sample was also part of a study on T cells in Graves' hyperthyroidism and ophthalmopathy.

Sequencing was performed on peripheral blood mononuclear cells (PBMCs), taken at new diagnosis, from a patient treated with antithyroid drugs. All receptors come from a woman under 30 with Graves disease.

This clonotype was seen many times. The chain is built from TRBV20-1 and TRBJ2-5; 9 nucleotides agree with TRBD2. The trim removed 3 bases at V and 3 bases at J, leaving 8 bases unmatched. CDR3 size: 15 residues. From germline, CDR1 is DFQATT and CDR2 SNEGSKA (reference sequence). The CDR3 spells CSARPGGRDKETQYF. The CDR3 coding sequence is TGCAGTGCTAGGCCAGGCGGGAGGGATAAAGAGACCCAGTACTTC.

This clonotype was seen repeatedly, ten times or more. V gene TRBV20-1 combines with J gene TRBJ2-1, with D perhaps being TRBD1 or TRBD2 (5 bases each). Germline V gene lookup returns CDR1 DFQATT and CDR2 SNEGSKA (reference sequence). The CDR3 has 16 amino acids. Trimming left V 4 bases short and J 1 base short, with 17 bases between. CDR3 protein: CSAIELGEWSYNEQFF. The CDR3 region has the DNA TGCAGTGCTATAGAGTTGGGGGAGTGGTCCTACAATGAGCAGTTCTTC.

In this sample, this clonotype turned up a few times. The V call is TRBV7-2, the J call TRBJ2-5, with D perhaps matching TRBD1 or TRBD2 (5 bases each). This CDR3 spans 17 amino acids. V was trimmed by 1 base and J by 3 bases, leaving 18 bases between them. The germline V gene encodes CDR1 SGHTA and CDR2 FQGNSA. The CDR3 DNA is TGTGCCAGCAGCTTAGGTCTAGAGGGATGGGGGAAAGAGACCCAGTACTTC. Translated: CASSLGLEGWGKETQYF.

This clonotype occurred a few times. The genes are TRBV19 and TRBJ2-1; TRBD2 aligns across 8 bases. Trimming at V came to 2 bases and at J to 4 bases, leaving 10 bases not matched to a gene. CDR3 length equals 17 residues. The V gene's germline CDR1 is LNHDA and CDR2 SQIVND (reference sequence). The CDR3 reads CASSISPGGSVYNEQFF. For the CDR3, the DNA is TGTGCCAGTAGTATATCTCCGGGAGGGTCGGTTTACAATGAGCAGTTCTTC.

V and J are TRBV20-1 and TRBJ2-1; perhaps TRBD2 as D (6 bases). Trimming cost V 6 bases and J 4 bases, with 16 bases left between them. Germline assignment: CDR1 DFQATT and CDR2 SNEGSKA (reference sequence). This CDR3 is 14 amino acids long. The CDR3 bases are TGCAGTGCCAGTCCCGGGAGCGATTACAATGAGCAGTTCTTC. It specifies CSASPGSDYNEQFF.